This note documents a single TCR beta chain sequence. Reverse transcription of roughly 0.5 to 1 ug RNA was carried out with random hexamers. Coverage of TCR beta CDR3 amplification by immunoSEQ multiplex PCR extended to 54 Vbeta and 13 Jbeta. TCRdb re-analysed the immunoSEQ multiplex PCR reads in MiXCR, keeping a single row per CDR3 protein. The sample records more than 150,000 distinct CDR3 sequences, approximately 94% being singletons. Losses at the gene ends were 3 bases for V and 2 bases for J; bases not matched to a gene: 5. The CDR3 is 14 residues long. Germline V gene lookup returns CDR1 SQVTM and CDR2 ANQGSEA. This entry comes from a study of CD8 T cells in Susac syndrome. CD8+ and CD4+ T cells from blood underwent TCR beta sequencing.

The sequence came from a human donor with multiple sclerosis. The V and J genes are TRBV29-1 and TRBJ1-2; 8 nucleotides line up with TRBD1. The source material was CD8+ T cells from PBMCs. The CDR3 loop is CSVDLGQGNYGYTF. CDR3 DNA sequence: TGCAGCGTTGACCTCGGACAGGGCAACTATGGCTACACCTTC.